This TCR beta chain was sequenced during a study of blood T cell repertoires in COVID-19. Study summary: The analysed material was cDNA or gDNA that came from T cells, B-cell-depleted T cells, or PBMCs.

The CDR3 covers 13 residues. Per germline, CDR1 SGHAT and CDR2 FQDESV (reference sequence). V was cut by 4 bases and J by 7 bases, with 13 bases left in between. Per the original methods: Reference gene primer amplification gave estimated nucleated cell counts. TCRdb keeps only in-frame clones here, not all; method: immunoSEQ multiplex PCR. V and J calls and clone size come straight from that table; D and trimming were deduced from the DNA. The data contain 300,000 to 450,000 clones, roughly 90% of them singletons. The sequence derives from a woman aged 25 to 39 who had been exposed to COVID-19. Input material: PBMCs or T cells enriched from blood (not recorded which). The rearrangement uses TRBV11-1 and TRBJ1-1; possibly TRBD1 for D (5 bases). The CDR3 DNA reads as TGTGCCAGCAGCTCGCAGGGCGTAGATGAAGCTTTCTTT. Protein product: CASSSQGVDEAFF. Full variable domain (missing parts from reference TRBV11-1 and TRBJ1-1): EAEVAQSPRYKITEKSQAVAFWCDPISGHATLYWYRQILGQGPELLVQFQDESVVDDSQLPKDRFSAERLKGVDSTLKIQPAELGDSAMYLCASSSQGVDEAFFGQGTRLTVV.